This TCR beta chain appears in the sequencing data of a study of T cells expressing NK-cell markers. The overall study: Investigators obtained TCR beta repertoires from sorted CD3+CD56+NKG2C+, CD3+CD56+NKG2C- and CD3+CD56-NKG2C+ T cells. One of eight sequenced donors was HCMV-seronegative; the other seven were seropositive.

This CDR3 has 16 residues. CDR1 is SGHNT, CDR2 YENEEA, per germline. TCRdb re-called the 5' RACE reads; every CDR3 protein appears as one record, without DNA. The sample shows a few hundred thousand distinct CDR3 sequences, and 0.3% to 0.45% sits with its ten largest clones. On this clonotype itself: Its antigen remains unknown.

General study points: These clonotypes, the leaders elsewhere, also led the CD3+CD56-NKG2C+ fraction in a handful of donors. The share of CD8+ T cells held by dominant NKG2C+ clonotypes was roughly 1.0-8% in roughly 6 donors.

The chain couples TRBV11-3 to TRBJ2-2; TCRdb's assignment of TRBD1 cannot be checked, as there is no DNA. This TCR came from a man aged 18 to 29 in good health. The sample consisted of blood T cells: a sorted CD56 or NKG2C T cell subset, CD4+ or CD8+ T cells, or bulk PBMC T cells (not recorded which). The CDR3 sequence is CASSLAGQGEAGELFF.